One TCR beta chain is described in this entry. Its antigen is still unknown. The entry originates in a study of blood T cells in healthy people across ages. Study-level information: Template switching retrieved approximately one barcoded beta molecule for each two T cells.

Investigators took about 9.1 milliliters of peripheral blood from every donor. Alongside a J-beta primer mix, a sample-barcoded 5' primer served in a second PCR lasting roughly 7 to 11 cycles. Each CDR3 protein gets one entry after TCRdb re-called the 5' RACE reads with MiXCR. The repertoire consists of over 1,500,000 distinct CDR3 sequences, with around 48% occurring once and the leading ten covering roughly 2%. General observations from the study: There were more naive CD4+ cells and higher diversity in long-lived donors than in aged donors. The donors' CMV status was not determined, possibly confounding changes in expanded clonotypes.

Sequenced: blood. This TCR was recovered from a woman aged 40 to 50 in good health.

The CDR3 bases are TGTGCCAGCAGCGTAGTTGGGTTAGGCTACACCTTC. Translated: CASSVVGLGYTF. This sequence joins TRBV9 and TRBJ1-2; D unclear. The germline V gene has CDR1 SGDLS and CDR2 YYNGEE. V lost 0 bases and J 8 bases, leaving 8 bases between the germline ends. The CDR3 is 12 residues long.